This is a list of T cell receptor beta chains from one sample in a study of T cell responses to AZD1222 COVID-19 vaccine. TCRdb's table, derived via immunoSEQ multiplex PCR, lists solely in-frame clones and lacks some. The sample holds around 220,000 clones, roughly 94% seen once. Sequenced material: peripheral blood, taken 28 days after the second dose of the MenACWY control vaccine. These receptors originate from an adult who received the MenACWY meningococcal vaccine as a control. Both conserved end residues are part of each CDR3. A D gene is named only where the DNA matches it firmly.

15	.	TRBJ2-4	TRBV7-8	CASSFRGGQRNIQYF
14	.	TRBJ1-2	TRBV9	CASSAGHPLYGYTF
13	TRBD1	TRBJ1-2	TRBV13	CASSLETGRTYTF
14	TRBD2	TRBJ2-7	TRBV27	CASRHSGSIYEQYF
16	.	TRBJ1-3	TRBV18	CASSPQSGFSGNTIYF
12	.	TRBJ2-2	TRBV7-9	CASSLMSGELFF
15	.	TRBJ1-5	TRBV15	CATRETGPSNQPQHF
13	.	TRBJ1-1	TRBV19	CASSTTGRTEAFF
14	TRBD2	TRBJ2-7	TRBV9	CASSPGLAGREQYF
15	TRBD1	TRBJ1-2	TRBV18	CASSPQQGIYYGYTF
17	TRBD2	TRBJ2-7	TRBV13	CASSPPGLAGVRDEQYF
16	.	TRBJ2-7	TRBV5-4	CASSFGAGLSSYEQYF
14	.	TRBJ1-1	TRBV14	CASSLIVGDTEAFF
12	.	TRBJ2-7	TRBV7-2	CASSSRGYEQYF
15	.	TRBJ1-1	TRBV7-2	CASSFNQGQNTEAFF
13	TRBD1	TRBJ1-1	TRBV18	CASSRDSNTEAFF